The 8 T cell receptor beta chains presented below share a single source sample, sequenced in a study of cytomegalovirus exposure and HLA in healthy donors. Primers included in the PCR were 60 Vbeta and 13 Jbeta primers. Repertoires were generated with immunoSEQ multiplex PCR, while TCRdb's copy carries only in-frame clones and drops some. This sample has some 180,000 clones; 77% occur once, and the top ten carry around 1.5%. The source material was PBMCs. Source of these receptors: a man between 18 and 35 years old in good health and CMV-seronegative.

The gene calls are TRBV30 and TRBJ2-1, with a tentative D call TRBD2 (7 bases). The CDR3 is 14 amino acids. Germline assignment: CDR1 GTSNPN and CDR2 SVGIG (reference sequence). V lost 0 bases, J lost 8 bases, and 14 bases lay in between. The CDR3 region is CAWSVLGGPYEQFF. CDR3 in DNA: TGTGCCTGGAGTGTTCTGGGGGGGCCTTATGAGCAGTTCTTC.

The chain carries TRBV7-9 and TRBJ2-7; 7 bases map to TRBD1. The trim removed 1 base at V and 4 bases at J, leaving 4 bases unmatched. The CDR3 has 14 residues. CDR1 is SEHNR, CDR2 FQNEAQ, per germline (reference sequence). The CDR3 spells CASSLGQGVYEQYF. The CDR3 DNA is TGTGCCAGCAGCTTAGGGCAGGGGGTGTACGAGCAGTACTTC. Full variable domain (missing parts from reference TRBV7-9 and TRBJ2-7): DTGVSQNPRHKITKRGQNVTFRCDPISEHNRLYWYRQTLGQGPEFLTYFQNEAQLEKSRLLSDRFSAERPKGSFSTLEIQRTEQGDSAMYLCASSLGQGVYEQYFGPGTRLTVT.

This chain connects TRBV9 to TRBJ2-7; D possibly corresponds to TRBD2 (5 bases). Trimming took off 0 bases at V and 0 bases at J, with 10 bases between the two ends. The length of the CDR3 is 15 residues. Germline assignment: CDR1 SGDLS and CDR2 YYNGEE. This CDR3 reads CASSVGGGLSYEQYF. DNA of the CDR3: TGTGCCAGCAGCGTAGGTGGAGGCCTCTCCTACGAGCAGTACTTC.

This clone was observed a few times. This sequence joins TRBV7-2 and TRBJ2-2; D is uncertain. Germline V gene lookup returns CDR1 SGHTA and CDR2 FQGNSA. The CDR3 sequence is 13 residues long. V was shortened by 5 bases and J by 6 bases, with 10 bases between the two germline ends. CDR3 in amino acids: CASSPGWAGELFF. In DNA, the CDR3 is TGTGCCAGCAGCCCCGGGTGGGCCGGGGAGCTGTTTTTT.

This clone showed up just a few times. CDR3 sequence (DNA): TGTGCCAGCAGCGGCGGTCTGGATACGCAGTATTTT. Protein: CASSGGLDTQYF. The rearrangement joins TRBV9 to TRBJ2-3; D is unclear. CDR1 and CDR2 from the germline V gene are SGDLS and YYNGEE. The ends were cut back, 3 bases at V and 6 bases at J, with 8 bases in the middle. The CDR3 consists of 12 residues.

V usage is TRBV21-1 and J usage is TRBJ2-3; the table's D call TRBD1 went unverified against the DNA. TRBV21-1 is an annotated pseudogene. The CDR3 runs to 19 residues. The CDR3 DNA follows: TGTGCCAGCAGCAAAGGTGGGACAGGGTACGGGGTGAGCACAGATACGCAGTATTTT. It specifies CASSKGGTGYGVSTDTQYF.

The chain employs TRBV7-6 and TRBJ2-2, with 12 bases identical to TRBD2. Germline V gene lookup returns CDR1 SGHVS and CDR2 FNYEAQ. The CDR3 contains 15 residues. Germline trimming cut 2 bases from V and 5 bases from J; bases unmatched to any gene: 0. The chain's CDR3 is CASSLLAGGTGELFF. In nucleotides, the CDR3 is TGTGCCAGCAGCTTACTAGCGGGAGGGACCGGGGAGCTGTTTTTT.

V usage is TRBV25-1 and J usage is TRBJ1-6; 7 nucleotides align to TRBD1. V lost 3 bases to trimming and J lost 5 bases; unmatched junction nucleotides: 10. The CDR3 runs to 17 residues. CDR1 is MGHDK and CDR2 is SYGVNS in the germline V gene. The CDR3 protein is CASSDSPRQGNNSPLHF. Here the CDR3 DNA reads TGTGCCAGCAGTGATTCTCCCCGACAGGGTAATAATTCACCCCTCCACTTT. Full variable domain (rest looked up from reference TRBV25-1 and TRBJ1-6): EADIYQTPRYLVIGTGKKITLECSQTMGHDKMYWYQQDPGMELHLIHYSYGVNSTEKGDLSSESTVSRIRTEHFPLTLESARPSHTSQYLCASSDSPRQGNNSPLHFGNGTRLTVT.